Listed below are T cell receptor beta chains from one sample, sequenced in a study of T cell repertoires in cytomegalovirus infection. TCRdb itself ran the reads through MiXCR, one entry per CDR3 protein. The sample has some 300,000 distinct CDR3 sequences; 8% to 10% are singletons. The sequenced sample was PBMCs. The receptors shown here come from a human donor in good health (CMV status not recorded). Some clones in this sample may be carry-over from other donors' samples. The CDR3 runs from the conserved cysteine through the conserved F or W. The order of the fields is D gene, V gene, clone size, J gene, CDR3 protein, CDR3 DNA. D genes are given only for firm matches. Only part of the rows carry a size: once, few, many, or a class if the clone is expanded.

D gene: -; V gene: TRBV7-9; clone size: few; J gene: TRBJ1-4; CDR3 protein: CASSLAMDSNEKLFF; CDR3 DNA: TGTGCCAGCAGCTTAGCCATGGACAGTAATGAAAAACTGTTTTTT
D gene: -; V gene: TRBV28; clone size: many; J gene: TRBJ2-2; CDR3 protein: CASSSGITGELFF; CDR3 DNA: TGTGCCAGCAGTTCAGGGATCACCGGGGAGCTGTTTTTT
D gene: TRBD2; V gene: TRBV27; clone size: many; J gene: TRBJ2-3; CDR3 protein: CASVTSGGPASTDTQYF; CDR3 DNA: TGTGCCAGCGTGACTAGCGGGGGGCCAGCTAGCACAGATACGCAGTATTTT
D gene: -; V gene: TRBV29-1; clone size: few; J gene: TRBJ1-3; CDR3 protein: CSVVAGGTIYF; CDR3 DNA: TGCAGCGTTGTTGCGGGTGGCACCATATATTTT
D gene: TRBD1; V gene: TRBV6-5; clone size: -; J gene: TRBJ2-1; CDR3 protein: CASRTIGTGYNEQFF; CDR3 DNA: TGTGCCAGCAGAACGATCGGGACAGGGTACAATGAGCAGTTCTTC
D gene: TRBD1; V gene: TRBV20-1; clone size: many; J gene: TRBJ2-7; CDR3 protein: CSADPGQGVREQYF; CDR3 DNA: TGCAGTGCTGACCCGGGACAGGGAGTTAGGGAGCAGTACTTC
D gene: -; V gene: TRBV6-5; clone size: many; J gene: TRBJ2-3; CDR3 protein: CASSYWNGGPTDTQYF; CDR3 DNA: TGTGCCAGCAGTTACTGGAACGGGGGCCCCACAGATACGCAGTATTTT
D gene: -; V gene: TRBV7-2; clone size: many; J gene: TRBJ2-1; CDR3 protein: CASGRGERLEQFF; CDR3 DNA: TGTGCCAGCGGGCGGGGCGAGCGGCTCGAGCAGTTCTTC
D gene: -; V gene: TRBV7-9; clone size: many; J gene: TRBJ2-2; CDR3 protein: CASSRSGPGELFF; CDR3 DNA: TGTGCCAGCAGCCGCAGCGGGCCCGGGGAGCTGTTTTTT
D gene: -; V gene: TRBV7-8; clone size: many; J gene: TRBJ2-5; CDR3 protein: CASSPRTSRPQETQYF; CDR3 DNA: TGTGCCAGCAGCCCCCGGACCTCTCGGCCCCAAGAGACCCAGTACTTC
D gene: TRBD2; V gene: TRBV29-1; clone size: few; J gene: TRBJ2-1; CDR3 protein: CSVDPPGTSVHHNEQFF; CDR3 DNA: TGCAGCGTTGACCCTCCCGGGACTAGCGTCCACCACAATGAGCAGTTCTTC
D gene: -; V gene: TRBV11-3; clone size: many; J gene: TRBJ2-5; CDR3 protein: CASSPGMEETQYF; CDR3 DNA: TGTGCCAGCAGCCCGGGGATGGAAGAGACCCAGTACTTC
D gene: TRBD2; V gene: TRBV20-1; clone size: -; J gene: TRBJ2-5; CDR3 protein: CSARGLAGEEETQHF; CDR3 DNA: TGCAGTGCTCGAGGACTAGCGGGGGAGGAGGAGACCCAGCACTTC
D gene: -; V gene: TRBV6-2/TRBV6-3; clone size: many; J gene: TRBJ2-2; CDR3 protein: CASVQGFGGELFF; CDR3 DNA: TGTGCCAGCGTTCAGGGATTCGGCGGGGAGCTGTTTTTT
D gene: TRBD2; V gene: TRBV5-1; clone size: few; J gene: TRBJ2-3; CDR3 protein: CASSYGAGGSTDTQYF; CDR3 DNA: TGCGCCAGCAGCTACGGAGCGGGGGGTAGCACAGATACGCAGTATTTT
D gene: -; V gene: TRBV6-5; clone size: many; J gene: TRBJ2-1; CDR3 protein: CARLKQAGFQTPGNEQFF; CDR3 DNA: TGTGCCAGGTTAAAACAAGCCGGATTTCAGACCCCAGGCAATGAGCAGTTCTTC
D gene: TRBD2; V gene: TRBV2; clone size: -; J gene: TRBJ2-2; CDR3 protein: CATLSGSGGNTGELFF; CDR3 DNA: TGTGCCACACTCTCAGGGAGCGGGGGCAACACCGGGGAGCTGTTTTTT
D gene: TRBD1; V gene: TRBV7-9; clone size: many; J gene: TRBJ1-2; CDR3 protein: CASSFPPTGTGKVNYGYTF; CDR3 DNA: TGTGCCAGCAGCTTTCCCCCGACCGGGACAGGGAAAGTAAACTATGGCTACACCTTC
D gene: -; V gene: TRBV29-1; clone size: few; J gene: TRBJ1-4; CDR3 protein: CSVETGEKLFF; CDR3 DNA: TGCAGCGTTGAGACAGGTGAAAAACTGTTTTTT
D gene: TRBD1; V gene: TRBV7-8; clone size: many; J gene: TRBJ1-5; CDR3 protein: CASSSKDRGGRPQHF; CDR3 DNA: TGTGCCAGCAGCTCGAAGGACAGGGGGGGTAGGCCCCAGCATTTT
D gene: -; V gene: TRBV20-1; clone size: few; J gene: TRBJ1-1; CDR3 protein: CSAGGAAETEAFF; CDR3 DNA: TGCAGTGCGGGGGGAGCAGCGGAAACTGAAGCTTTCTTT
D gene: TRBD2; V gene: TRBV7-3; clone size: many; J gene: TRBJ2-1; CDR3 protein: CASSLGGSWTEQFF; CDR3 DNA: TGTGCCAGCAGCTTAGGCGGGAGCTGGACTGAGCAGTTCTTC
D gene: TRBD1; V gene: TRBV20-1; clone size: many; J gene: TRBJ2-4; CDR3 protein: CSARVSRGPGNIQYF; CDR3 DNA: TGCAGTGCTAGAGTGAGCAGGGGGCCGGGAAACATTCAGTACTTC
D gene: -; V gene: TRBV12-3/TRBV12-4; clone size: many; J gene: TRBJ1-1; CDR3 protein: CASRWNEAFF; CDR3 DNA: TGTGCCAGCAGATGGAATGAAGCTTTCTTT
D gene: -; V gene: TRBV7-9; clone size: many; J gene: TRBJ1-2; CDR3 protein: CASSLSDYGYTF; CDR3 DNA: TGTGCCAGCAGCCTCTCGGACTATGGCTACACCTTC
D gene: TRBD1; V gene: TRBV12-3/TRBV12-4; clone size: many; J gene: TRBJ2-6; CDR3 protein: CASTRGTGFSGANVLTF; CDR3 DNA: TGTGCCAGTACGAGGGGGACAGGGTTCTCTGGGGCCAACGTCCTGACTTTC
D gene: -; V gene: TRBV28; clone size: -; J gene: TRBJ1-3; CDR3 protein: CASSVHSGNTIYF; CDR3 DNA: TGTGCCAGCAGTGTACACTCTGGAAACACCATATATTTT
D gene: -; V gene: TRBV4-3; clone size: -; J gene: TRBJ2-4; CDR3 protein: CASRSTEGNIQYF; CDR3 DNA: TGCGCCAGCAGGTCGACAGAGGGTAACATTCAGTACTTC
D gene: -; V gene: TRBV15; clone size: many; J gene: TRBJ2-2; CDR3 protein: CATSIGQGTGELFF; CDR3 DNA: TGTGCCACCAGCATTGGCCAGGGGACCGGGGAGCTGTTTTTT
D gene: -; V gene: TRBV12-3/TRBV12-4; clone size: many; J gene: TRBJ2-2; CDR3 protein: CASSSPGGELFF; CDR3 DNA: TGTGCCAGCAGTTCCCCCGGCGGGGAGCTGTTTTTT
D gene: -; V gene: TRBV12-3/TRBV12-4; clone size: -; J gene: TRBJ1-4; CDR3 protein: CASSPRQRTNEKLFF; CDR3 DNA: TGTGCCAGCAGTCCGCGACAAAGAACTAATGAAAAACTGTTTTTT
D gene: -; V gene: TRBV19; clone size: -; J gene: TRBJ1-1; CDR3 protein: CASSTTFPEAFF; CDR3 DNA: TGTGCCAGTAGTACCACTTTTCCTGAAGCTTTCTTT
D gene: -; V gene: TRBV7-2; clone size: many; J gene: TRBJ2-1; CDR3 protein: CASSFSSGGRKNNEQFF; CDR3 DNA: TGTGCCAGCAGTTTTTCGTCGGGGGGCCGGAAGAACAATGAGCAGTTCTTC
D gene: TRBD1; V gene: TRBV5-5; clone size: many; J gene: TRBJ1-2; CDR3 protein: CASSWGQGRYGYTF; CDR3 DNA: TGTGCCAGCAGCTGGGGACAGGGAAGATATGGCTACACCTTC
D gene: -; V gene: TRBV3-1; clone size: -; J gene: TRBJ2-3; CDR3 protein: CASSPVARPGGTDTQYF; CDR3 DNA: TGTGCCAGCAGCCCCGTCGCGCGGCCGGGAGGCACAGATACGCAGTATTTT
D gene: TRBD2; V gene: TRBV7-2; clone size: many; J gene: TRBJ2-1; CDR3 protein: CAGSTSGYNEQFF; CDR3 DNA: TGTGCCGGATCGACTAGCGGGTACAATGAGCAGTTCTTC
D gene: TRBD2; V gene: TRBV20-1; clone size: few; J gene: TRBJ2-5; CDR3 protein: CSARVGAGGQETQYF; CDR3 DNA: TGCAGTGCCCGAGTAGGGGCGGGGGGGCAAGAGACCCAGTACTTC
D gene: -; V gene: TRBV2; clone size: many; J gene: TRBJ2-1; CDR3 protein: CASSEAMGIRQFF; CDR3 DNA: TGTGCCAGCAGTGAAGCGATGGGTATTAGGCAGTTCTTC
D gene: -; V gene: TRBV29-1; clone size: many; J gene: TRBJ1-2; CDR3 protein: CSVELGDYGYTF; CDR3 DNA: TGCAGCGTTGAGCTGGGGGACTATGGCTACACCTTC
D gene: -; V gene: TRBV28; clone size: many; J gene: TRBJ1-6; CDR3 protein: CASSPRTVPGNSPLHF; CDR3 DNA: TGTGCCAGCAGTCCCCGGACCGTCCCGGGTAATTCACCCCTCCACTTT
D gene: -; V gene: TRBV7-9; clone size: many; J gene: TRBJ2-5; CDR3 protein: CASSFESVETQYF; CDR3 DNA: TGTGCCAGCAGCTTCGAGAGCGTAGAGACCCAGTACTTC
D gene: TRBD2; V gene: TRBV28; clone size: few; J gene: TRBJ2-1; CDR3 protein: CASSFRGLAYNEQFF; CDR3 DNA: TGTGCCAGCAGTTTTCGGGGACTAGCGTACAATGAGCAGTTCTTC
D gene: -; V gene: TRBV6-5; clone size: many; J gene: TRBJ2-3; CDR3 protein: CASRNFGSTDTQYF; CDR3 DNA: TGTGCCAGCAGGAACTTCGGGAGCACAGATACGCAGTATTTT
D gene: -; V gene: TRBV7-3; clone size: many; J gene: TRBJ2-2; CDR3 protein: CASSLGAVQAGELFF; CDR3 DNA: TGTGCCAGCAGCCTGGGTGCGGTGCAGGCCGGGGAGCTGTTTTTT
D gene: -; V gene: TRBV5-1; clone size: few; J gene: TRBJ2-3; CDR3 protein: CASRETTDTQYF; CDR3 DNA: TGCGCCAGTCGGGAAACCACAGATACGCAGTATTTT
D gene: -; V gene: TRBV28; clone size: many; J gene: TRBJ2-6; CDR3 protein: CATQEGTGANVLTF; CDR3 DNA: TGTGCCACCCAGGAGGGAACTGGGGCCAACGTCCTGACTTTC
D gene: TRBD1; V gene: TRBV7-9; clone size: many; J gene: TRBJ1-4; CDR3 protein: CASSDRATNEKLFF; CDR3 DNA: TGTGCCAGCAGCGACAGGGCAACTAATGAAAAACTGTTTTTT
D gene: -; V gene: TRBV24-1; clone size: few; J gene: TRBJ2-1; CDR3 protein: CATSDFGGSGNEQFF; CDR3 DNA: TGTGCCACCAGTGATTTTGGAGGGTCCGGTAATGAGCAGTTCTTC
D gene: -; V gene: TRBV2; clone size: many; J gene: TRBJ1-2; CDR3 protein: CASSELSRGDGYTF; CDR3 DNA: TGTGCCAGCAGTGAATTATCGAGGGGGGATGGCTACACCTTC
D gene: -; V gene: TRBV20-1; clone size: -; J gene: TRBJ2-3; CDR3 protein: CSAPGHNTDTQYF; CDR3 DNA: TGCAGTGCCCCGGGACACAACACAGATACGCAGTATTTT
D gene: TRBD2; V gene: TRBV10-3; clone size: -; J gene: TRBJ2-7; CDR3 protein: CAITDSLGGVYEQYF; CDR3 DNA: TGTGCCATCACCGATTCACTGGGGGGGGTCTACGAGCAGTACTTC
D gene: TRBD1; V gene: TRBV20-1; clone size: many; J gene: TRBJ2-7; CDR3 protein: CSAREGQGYEQYF; CDR3 DNA: TGCAGTGCTAGGGAGGGACAGGGATACGAGCAGTACTTC
D gene: -; V gene: TRBV4-1; clone size: many; J gene: TRBJ2-5; CDR3 protein: CASSPYVGGRRETQYF; CDR3 DNA: TGCGCCAGCAGCCCCTACGTGGGGGGGCGTCGGGAGACCCAGTACTTC